This T cell receptor (beta chain) was identified during a study of long-term antiretroviral therapy in people with HIV. Study-level findings and limits: Among HIV repertoires, CDR3 length ranges were narrower than those of controls. Pre-ART clonal expansion yielded clones that dominated the repertoire at all time points. Despite increasing after ART, diversity remained lower than that of transplant donor controls.

In the case of this clone: The target antigen is unknown.

An immunoSEQ assay, version v3.0, was performed at survey level. Samples were sequenced targeting about 40,000-55,000 T-cell genomes each. Assay used: immunoSEQ multiplex PCR; TCRdb lists only in-frame clones, some missing. The table shows about 19,000 clones, with roughly nine tenths occurring only once. Here the sequenced sample was unsorted PBMCs, taken 0.5 years after starting antiretroviral therapy. The TCR sequence derives from a man between 35 and 55 years old with HIV.

CDR3 amino acids: CASSESMGAGELFF. The CDR3 nucleotides read TGTGCCAGCAGTGAATCGATGGGGGCCGGGGAGCTGTTTTTT. The rearrangement uses TRBV25-1 and TRBJ2-2; either TRBD1 or TRBD2 may fit D (5 bases each). The V end was cut by 1 base, the J end by 6 bases, with 9 bases between. The CDR3 consists of 14 residues. Germline lookup yields CDR1 MGHDK and CDR2 SYGVNS.